The present T cell receptor (beta chain) was sequenced within a study of cytomegalovirus exposure and HLA in healthy donors. The length of the CDR3 is 17 residues. V was pared by 6 bases and J by 10 bases, with 14 bases of the junction left unmatched. CDR1 is SNHLY and CDR2 is FYNNEI in the germline V gene. Both 60 Vbeta primers and 13 Jbeta primers went into the PCR. TCRdb's table, derived via immunoSEQ multiplex PCR, lists solely in-frame clones and lacks some. The repertoire consists of around 150,000 clones, with around three quarters occurring once and the leading ten covering about 4.3%. This receptor was identified in a man aged 25-45 years in good health. Sequencing input: PBMCs. This chain links TRBV2 with TRBJ2-1, with 14 bases fitting TRBD2. In nucleotides, the CDR3 is TGTGCCAGCAGAAAGCCCACCGGGACTAGCGGGAGTTACGAGCAGTTCTTC. Amino acids: CASRKPTGTSGSYEQFF.